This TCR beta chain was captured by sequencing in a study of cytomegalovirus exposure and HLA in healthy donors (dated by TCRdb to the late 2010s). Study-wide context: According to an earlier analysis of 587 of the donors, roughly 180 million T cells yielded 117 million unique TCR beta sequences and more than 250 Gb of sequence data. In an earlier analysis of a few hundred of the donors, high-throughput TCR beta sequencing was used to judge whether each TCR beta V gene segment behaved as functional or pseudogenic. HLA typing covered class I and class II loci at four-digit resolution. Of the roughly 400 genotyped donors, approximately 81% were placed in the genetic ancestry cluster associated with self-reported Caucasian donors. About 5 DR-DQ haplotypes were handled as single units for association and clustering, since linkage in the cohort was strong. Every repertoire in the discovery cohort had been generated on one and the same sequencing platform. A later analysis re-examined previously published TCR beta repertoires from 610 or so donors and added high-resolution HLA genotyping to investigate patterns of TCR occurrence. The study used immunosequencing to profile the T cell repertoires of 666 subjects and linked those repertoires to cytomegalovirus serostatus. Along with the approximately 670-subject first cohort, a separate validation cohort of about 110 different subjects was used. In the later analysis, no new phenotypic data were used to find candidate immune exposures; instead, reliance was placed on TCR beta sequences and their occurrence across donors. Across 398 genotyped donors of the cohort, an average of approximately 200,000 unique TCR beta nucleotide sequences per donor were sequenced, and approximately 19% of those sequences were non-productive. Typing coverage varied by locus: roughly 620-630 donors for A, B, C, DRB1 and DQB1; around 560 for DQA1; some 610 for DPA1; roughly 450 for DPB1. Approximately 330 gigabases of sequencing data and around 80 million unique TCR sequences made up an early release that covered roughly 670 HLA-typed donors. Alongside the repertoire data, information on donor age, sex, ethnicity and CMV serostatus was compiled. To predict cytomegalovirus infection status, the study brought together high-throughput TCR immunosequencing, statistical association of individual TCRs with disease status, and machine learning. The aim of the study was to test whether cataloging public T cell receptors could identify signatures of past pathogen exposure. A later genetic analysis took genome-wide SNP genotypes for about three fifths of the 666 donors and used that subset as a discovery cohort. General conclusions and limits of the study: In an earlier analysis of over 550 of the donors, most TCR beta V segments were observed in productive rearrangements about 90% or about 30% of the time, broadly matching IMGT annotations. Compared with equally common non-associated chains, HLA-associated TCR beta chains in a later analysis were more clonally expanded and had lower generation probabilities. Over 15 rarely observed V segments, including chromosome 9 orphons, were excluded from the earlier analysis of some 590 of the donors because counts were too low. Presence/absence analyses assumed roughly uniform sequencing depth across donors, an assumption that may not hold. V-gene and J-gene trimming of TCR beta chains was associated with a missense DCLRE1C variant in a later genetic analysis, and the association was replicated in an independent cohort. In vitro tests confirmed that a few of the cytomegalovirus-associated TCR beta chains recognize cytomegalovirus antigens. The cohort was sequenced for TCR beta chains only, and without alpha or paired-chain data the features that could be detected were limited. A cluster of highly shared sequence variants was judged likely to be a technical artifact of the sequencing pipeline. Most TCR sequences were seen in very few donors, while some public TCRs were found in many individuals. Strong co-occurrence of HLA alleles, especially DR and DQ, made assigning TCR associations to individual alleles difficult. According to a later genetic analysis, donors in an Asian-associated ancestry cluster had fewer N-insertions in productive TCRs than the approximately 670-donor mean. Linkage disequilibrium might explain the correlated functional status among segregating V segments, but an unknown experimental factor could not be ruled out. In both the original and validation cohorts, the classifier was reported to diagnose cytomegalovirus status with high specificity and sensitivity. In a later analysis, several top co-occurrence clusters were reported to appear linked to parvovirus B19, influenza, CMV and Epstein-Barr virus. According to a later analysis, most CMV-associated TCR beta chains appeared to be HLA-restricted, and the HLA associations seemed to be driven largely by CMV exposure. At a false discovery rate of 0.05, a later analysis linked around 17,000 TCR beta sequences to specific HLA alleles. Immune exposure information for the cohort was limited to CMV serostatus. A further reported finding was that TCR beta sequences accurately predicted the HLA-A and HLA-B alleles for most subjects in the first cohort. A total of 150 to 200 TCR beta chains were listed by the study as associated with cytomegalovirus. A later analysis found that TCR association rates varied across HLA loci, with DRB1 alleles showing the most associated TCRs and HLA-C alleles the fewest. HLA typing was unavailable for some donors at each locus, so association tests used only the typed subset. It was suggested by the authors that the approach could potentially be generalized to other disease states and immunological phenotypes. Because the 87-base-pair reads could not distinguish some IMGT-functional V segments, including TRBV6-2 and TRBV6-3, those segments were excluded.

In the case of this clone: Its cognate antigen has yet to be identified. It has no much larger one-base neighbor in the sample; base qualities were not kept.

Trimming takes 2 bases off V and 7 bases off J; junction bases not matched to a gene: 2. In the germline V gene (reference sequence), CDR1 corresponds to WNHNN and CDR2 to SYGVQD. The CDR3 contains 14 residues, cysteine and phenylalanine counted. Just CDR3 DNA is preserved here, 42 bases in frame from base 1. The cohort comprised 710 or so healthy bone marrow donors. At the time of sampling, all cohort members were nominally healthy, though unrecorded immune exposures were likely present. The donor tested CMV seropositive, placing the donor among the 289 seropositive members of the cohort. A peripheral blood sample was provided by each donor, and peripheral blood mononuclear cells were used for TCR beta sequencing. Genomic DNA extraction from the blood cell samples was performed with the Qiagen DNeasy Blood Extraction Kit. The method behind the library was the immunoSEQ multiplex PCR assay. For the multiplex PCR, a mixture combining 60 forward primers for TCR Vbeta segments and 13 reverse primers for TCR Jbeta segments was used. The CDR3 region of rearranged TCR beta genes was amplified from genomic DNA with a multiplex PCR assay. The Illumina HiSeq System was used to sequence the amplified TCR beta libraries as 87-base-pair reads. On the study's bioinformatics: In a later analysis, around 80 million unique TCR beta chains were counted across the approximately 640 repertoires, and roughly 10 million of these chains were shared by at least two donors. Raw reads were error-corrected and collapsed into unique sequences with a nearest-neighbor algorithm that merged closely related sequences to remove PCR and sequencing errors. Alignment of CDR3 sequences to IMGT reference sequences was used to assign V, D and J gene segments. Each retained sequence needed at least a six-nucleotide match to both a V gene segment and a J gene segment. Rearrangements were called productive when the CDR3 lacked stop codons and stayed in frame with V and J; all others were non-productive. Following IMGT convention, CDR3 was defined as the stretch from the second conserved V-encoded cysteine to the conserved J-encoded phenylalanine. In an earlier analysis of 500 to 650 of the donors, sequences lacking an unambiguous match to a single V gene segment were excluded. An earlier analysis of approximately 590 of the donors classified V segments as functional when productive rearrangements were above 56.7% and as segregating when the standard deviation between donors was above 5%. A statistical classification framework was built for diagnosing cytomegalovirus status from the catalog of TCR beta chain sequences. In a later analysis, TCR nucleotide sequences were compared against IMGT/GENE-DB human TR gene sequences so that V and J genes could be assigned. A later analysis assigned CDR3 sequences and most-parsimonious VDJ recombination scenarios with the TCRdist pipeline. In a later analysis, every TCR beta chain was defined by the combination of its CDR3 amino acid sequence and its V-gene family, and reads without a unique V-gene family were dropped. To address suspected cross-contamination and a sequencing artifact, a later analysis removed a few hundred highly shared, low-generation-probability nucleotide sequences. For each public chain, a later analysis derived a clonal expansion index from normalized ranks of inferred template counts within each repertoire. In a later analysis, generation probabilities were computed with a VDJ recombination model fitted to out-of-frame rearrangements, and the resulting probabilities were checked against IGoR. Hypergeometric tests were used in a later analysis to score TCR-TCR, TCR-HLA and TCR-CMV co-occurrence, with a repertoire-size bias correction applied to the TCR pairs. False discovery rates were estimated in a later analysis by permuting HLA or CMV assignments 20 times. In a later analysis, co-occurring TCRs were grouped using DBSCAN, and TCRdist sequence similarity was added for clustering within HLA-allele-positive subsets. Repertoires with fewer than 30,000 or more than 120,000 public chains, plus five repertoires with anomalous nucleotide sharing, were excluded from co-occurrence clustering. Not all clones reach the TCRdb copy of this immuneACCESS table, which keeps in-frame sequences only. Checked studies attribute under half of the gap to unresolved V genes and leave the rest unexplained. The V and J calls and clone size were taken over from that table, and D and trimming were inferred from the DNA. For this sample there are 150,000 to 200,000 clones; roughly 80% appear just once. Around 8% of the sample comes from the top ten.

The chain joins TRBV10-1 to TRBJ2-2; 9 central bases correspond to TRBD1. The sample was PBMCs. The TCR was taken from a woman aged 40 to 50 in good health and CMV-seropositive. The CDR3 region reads CASSEDRGVGELFF. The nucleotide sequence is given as TGCGCCAGCAGTGAGGACAGGGGGGTCGGGGAGCTGTTTTTT.